What follows are 5 T cell receptor beta chains derived from one specimen sequenced in a study of pediatric ulcerative colitis. Generated by immunoSEQ multiplex PCR, the TCRdb table keeps only in-frame clones and is missing some. The data show roughly 70,000 clones, roughly nine tenths seen once. The sequencing sample was made of blood. All receptors derive from a boy aged 5-17 years with severe ulcerative colitis.

The chain is built from TRBV19 and TRBJ2-7, with a weak D call TRBD1 (5 bases). This CDR3 is 14 amino acids long. CDR1 is LNHDA, CDR2 SQIVND, per germline (reference sequence). V shed 3 bases and J shed 2 bases, with 11 bases lying between them. The CDR3 spells CASSIPGSAYEQYF. The CDR3 region has the DNA TGTGCCAGTAGTATCCCAGGGTCGGCCTACGAGCAGTACTTC.

This chain joins TRBV5-1 and TRBJ2-3; D might be TRBD2 (6 bases). Trimming removed 1 base from V and 4 bases from J, with 7 bases in between. The CDR3 is 13 amino acids. CDR1 and CDR2 (germline): SGHRS, YFSETQ. In DNA form, the CDR3 reads TGCGCCAGCAGCTTGCGGGAGTCAGATACGCAGTATTTT. Encoded protein: CASSLRESDTQYF.

This clone appeared a single time. This sequence joins TRBV29-1 and TRBJ2-1; 7 bases line up with TRBD2. V shed 2 bases, J shed 5 bases, and the junction held 9 bases outside the gene matches. The CDR3 extends over 15 amino acids. CDR1 SQVTM and CDR2 ANQGSEA come from the germline V gene. The CDR3 loop is CSVEWWSGTNNEQFF. CDR3 in DNA: TGCAGCGTTGAATGGTGGAGCGGGACGAACAATGAGCAGTTCTTC.

J is TRBJ2-1 and V is TRBV5-1, with TRBD2 matching 7 bases. The CDR3 is 15 amino acids. CDR1 and CDR2 from the germline V gene are SGHRS and YFSETQ. V shed 4 bases and J 0 bases; nucleotides not matched to a gene: 4. The CDR3 protein is CASSPWTSSYNEQFF. The CDR3 DNA reads TGCGCCAGCAGCCCGTGGACTAGCTCCTACAATGAGCAGTTCTTC.

The rearrangement joins TRBV10-3 to TRBJ2-7; D possibly matches TRBD1 or TRBD2 (6 bases each). Germline CDR1 reads ENHRY; CDR2 reads SYGVKD. Trimming pared 0 bases from V and 3 bases from J, leaving 15 bases between. This CDR3 has 16 amino acids. The CDR3 DNA is TGTGCCATCAGTGAGTCTAAGGGGGAGGCCTTCTACGAGCAGTACTTC. This sequence encodes CAISESKGEAFYEQYF.